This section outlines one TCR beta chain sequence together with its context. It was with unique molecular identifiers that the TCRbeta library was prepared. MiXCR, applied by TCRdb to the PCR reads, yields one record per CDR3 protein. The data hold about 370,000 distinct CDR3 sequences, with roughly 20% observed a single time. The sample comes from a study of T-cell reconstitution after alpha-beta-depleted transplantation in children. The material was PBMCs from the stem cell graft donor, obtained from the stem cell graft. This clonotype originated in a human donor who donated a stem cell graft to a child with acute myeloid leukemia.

The CDR3 is CASSFRGGGYSYNEQFF. The DNA of the CDR3 is TGTGCCAGCAGTTTCCGAGGGGGAGGTTACTCCTACAATGAGCAGTTCTTC. The V call is TRBV28, the J call TRBJ2-1, with D possibly being TRBD1 or TRBD2 (6 bases each). V was cut by 3 bases and J by 0 bases, with 15 bases left in between. The CDR3 sequence is 17 residues long. CDR1 and CDR2 (germline): MDHEN, SYDVKM.